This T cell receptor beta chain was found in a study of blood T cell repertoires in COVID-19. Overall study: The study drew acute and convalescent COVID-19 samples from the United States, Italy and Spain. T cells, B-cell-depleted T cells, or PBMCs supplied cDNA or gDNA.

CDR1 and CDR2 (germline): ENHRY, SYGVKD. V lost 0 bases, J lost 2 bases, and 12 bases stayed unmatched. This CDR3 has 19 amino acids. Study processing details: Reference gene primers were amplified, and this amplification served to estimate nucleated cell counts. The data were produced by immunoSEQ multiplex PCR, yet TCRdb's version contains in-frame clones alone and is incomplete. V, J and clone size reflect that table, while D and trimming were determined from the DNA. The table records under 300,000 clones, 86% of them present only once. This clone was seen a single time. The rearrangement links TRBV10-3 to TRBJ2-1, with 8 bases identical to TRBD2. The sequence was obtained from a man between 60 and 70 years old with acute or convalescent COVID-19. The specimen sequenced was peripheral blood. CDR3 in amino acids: CAISESGNGRAETYNEQFF. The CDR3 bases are TGTGCCATCAGTGAGTCTGGTAACGGGAGGGCCGAAACCTACAATGAGCAGTTCTTC.